This T cell receptor (beta chain) was obtained from a study of vaccination and CD4 T cells after COVID-19. Treatment defined: roughly ten-day PBMC culture with coronavirus spike peptide pools or control peptides (ViraFEST assay). This clonotype was seen only a few times. Antigen: not known. CDR3 size: 16 residues. With V trimmed by 6 bases and J by 0 bases, 10 bases remained unmatched. In germline, CDR1 is LNHNV, CDR2 YYDKDF (reference sequence). The Oncomine TCR Beta short-read assay generated sequence data from the DNA of cultured CD4+ T cells. Scientists extracted genomic DNA from CD4+ T cells grown in culture. TCRdb reanalysed the PCR reads using MiXCR and keeps one entry per CDR3 protein. The repertoire holds 20,000 to 30,000 distinct CDR3 sequences, less than 50% seen once, with around 9.9% in the top ten.

This TCR derives from a human donor who had recovered from COVID-19. V is TRBV15 and J is TRBJ1-2; 7 nucleotides line up with TRBD1. Sequenced sample: CD4+ T cells from blood, cultured in vitro. This chain's CDR3 is CATSGGGQASNYGYTF. CDR3 in DNA: TGTGCCACCAGTGGGGGAGGACAGGCCTCTAACTATGGCTACACCTTC.